These 27 T cell receptor beta chains came from one sample sequenced in a study of blood T cell repertoires in COVID-19. Profiled with immunoSEQ multiplex PCR; TCRdb holds only in-frame clones, not every one. The top ten hold 38% of the sample, which has approximately 90,000 clones, around 84% seen once. The source material was peripheral blood. The receptors were sampled from a man older than 75 with acute or convalescent COVID-19.

The rearrangement joins TRBV7-2 to TRBJ2-6, with D possibly being TRBD2 (6 bases). V was trimmed by 1 base and J by 2 bases, leaving 15 bases between them. Germline V lookup: CDR1 SGHTA, CDR2 FQGNSA. This CDR3 contains 18 residues. This CDR3 reads CASSLVAGLRAGANVLTF. CDR3 sequence (DNA): TGTGCCAGCAGCTTAGTAGCTGGACTACGGGCTGGGGCCAACGTCCTGACTTTC.

This sequence joins TRBV3-1 (or the pseudogene TRBV3-2) and TRBJ1-5, with a weak D call TRBD1 (5 bases). Trimming took 1 base from V and 4 from J, leaving 8 bases between them. Per germline, CDR1 LGHDT and CDR2 YNNKEL (reference sequence). The CDR3 covers 14 residues. The CDR3 protein is CASSQVQGNQPQHF. CDR3 sequence (DNA): TGTGCCAGCAGCCAAGTTCAGGGTAATCAGCCCCAGCATTTT.

The CDR3 DNA is TGTGCCAGCAGCCACACTCCGGCAAGCGGGAGGGTAATCGAGCAGTACTTC. It yields the protein CASSHTPASGRVIEQYF. The V and J genes are TRBV3-1 (or the pseudogene TRBV3-2) and TRBJ2-7, with TRBD2 identical over 10 bases. The CDR3 has 17 amino acids. Germline assignment: CDR1 LGHDT and CDR2 YNNKEL (reference sequence). The J segment lost 6 bases and the V segment lost 3 bases, leaving 14 bases of the junction unmatched.

The rearrangement links TRBV7-3 to TRBJ2-3, with 13 positions matching TRBD2. This CDR3 comprises 18 residues. Germline values: CDR1 SGHTA, CDR2 FQGTGA. The V segment lost 5 bases and the J segment 2 bases; nucleotides outside the gene matches: 10. This CDR3 is CASSPHRLAGGLTDTQYF. In DNA, the CDR3 is TGTGCCAGCAGCCCTCACCGACTAGCGGGAGGCCTCACAGATACGCAGTATTTT.

The chain combines TRBV4-1 with TRBJ2-3; 10 positions match TRBD2. The CDR3 is 16 residues long. With 3 bases clipped from V and 6 bases from J, the junction kept 9 bases outside the gene matches. Germline V lookup: CDR1 MGHRA, CDR2 YSYEKL. The CDR3 region is CASSHQLAGAVDTQYF. The CDR3 DNA follows: TGCGCCAGCAGCCACCAGCTAGCGGGGGCGGTGGATACGCAGTATTTT.

The chain is built from TRBV7-8 and TRBJ2-3; TRBD2 is a possible D gene (5 bases). Germline V lookup: CDR1 SGHVS, CDR2 FQNEAQ. The CDR3 runs 13 residues. V lost 7 bases to trimming and J lost 4 bases, with 12 bases between them. The CDR3: CASTPPGSDTQYF. The CDR3 DNA follows: TGTGCCAGCACTCCCCCGGGATCAGATACGCAGTATTTT.

This chain links TRBV4-3 with TRBJ2-2; TRBD2 agrees at 9 bases. Per germline, CDR1 LGHNA and CDR2 YSLEER. The junction had 4 bases not matched to a gene; V was cut back by 3 bases and J by 5 bases. The CDR3 is 15 amino acids. The CDR3 here is CASSQLAGNTGELFF. Here the CDR3 DNA reads TGCGCCAGCAGCCAGCTAGCGGGAAATACCGGGGAGCTGTTTTTT.

V usage is TRBV6-5 and J usage is TRBJ1-2, with TRBD1 matching over 10 bases. CDR3 size: 16 residues. CDR1 is MNHEY and CDR2 is SVGAGI in the germline V gene. J lost 9 bases, V lost 4 bases, and 14 bases had no gene match. The CDR3 protein is CASSSRQGARFDSYTF. CDR3 in DNA: TGTGCCAGCAGTTCAAGACAGGGGGCCAGATTTGACAGCTACACCTTC.

The table lists this clone with a count of one. The chain recombines TRBV4-1 with TRBJ2-7; D possibly corresponds to TRBD1 (6 bases). Looked up from germline, CDR1 is MGHRA and CDR2 is YSYEKL. The V and J ends lost 0 bases and 4 bases respectively, with 10 bases between them. The CDR3 totals 14 residues. The CDR3 here is CASSQDHRVYEQYF. The CDR3 coding sequence is TGCGCCAGCAGCCAAGATCACAGGGTGTACGAGCAGTACTTC.

The genes are TRBV19 and TRBJ1-1; D not certain. V lost 5 bases to trimming and J lost 4 bases, with 2 bases between them. From germline, CDR1 is LNHDA and CDR2 SQIVND (reference sequence). CDR3 length: 10 residues. The CDR3 region has the DNA TGTGCCAGTAGTCTCACTGAAGCTTTCTTT. This translates into CASSLTEAFF.

This chain joins TRBV9 and TRBJ2-1; 7 bases are shared with TRBD1. Trimming at V came to 2 bases and at J to 4 bases, leaving 6 bases not matched to a gene. The CDR3 consists of 15 residues. The germline V gene has CDR1 SGDLS and CDR2 YYNGEE. CDR3 sequence reads: CASSVQGEGYNEQFF. Here the CDR3 DNA reads TGTGCCAGCAGCGTCCAGGGGGAAGGTTACAATGAGCAGTTCTTC. Using reference TRBV9 and TRBJ2-1 for the parts outside the CDR3, the full variable domain is DSGVTQTPKHLITATGQRVTLRCSPRSGDLSVYWYQQSLDQGLQFLIQYYNGEERAKGNILERFSAQQFPDLHSELNLSSLELGDSALYFCASSVQGEGYNEQFFGPGTRLTVL.

This clone has just one count. DNA of the CDR3: TGTGCCAGCAGTTTATATCAGGGGCCGATTCTTAATGGCTACACCTTC. Its translation: CASSLYQGPILNGYTF. This chain links TRBV28 with TRBJ1-2, with TRBD1 as a possible D gene (6 bases). Germline loops: CDR1 MDHEN, CDR2 SYDVKM. V was pared by 1 base and J by 6 bases, with 18 bases between. The CDR3 covers 16 residues.

V and J are TRBV5-1 and TRBJ2-7; D gene ambiguous. CDR1 is SGHRS and CDR2 is YFSETQ in the germline V gene. V was clipped by 0 bases and J by 2 bases, with 12 bases between them. The CDR3 totals 15 residues. The CDR3 DNA sequence: TGCGCCAGCAGCTTGGAGGTCGGGTTCCCCTACGAGCAGTACTTC. It yields the protein CASSLEVGFPYEQYF.

This clone was found a few times. CDR3 coding DNA: TGTGCCAGCAGCCCGGGAGAAATTCAGCCCCAGCATTTT. It translates to CASSPGEIQPQHF. This chain connects TRBV3-1 (or the pseudogene TRBV3-2) to TRBJ1-5, with D uncertain. CDR1 is LGHDT and CDR2 is YNNKEL in the germline V gene (reference sequence). The CDR3 has 13 residues. The V and J ends lost 4 bases and 6 bases respectively, with 10 bases between them.

This chain links TRBV29-1 with TRBJ2-3; TRBD2 matches at 7 bases. Germline assignment: CDR1 SQVTM and CDR2 ANQGSEA. V shed 0 bases, J shed 2 bases, and the junction held 5 bases outside the gene matches. The CDR3 sequence is 15 residues long. CDR3 DNA sequence: TGCAGCGTTGAAGATCCAGCGGGATTCACAGATACGCAGTATTTT. Its protein is CSVEDPAGFTDTQYF.

This clone has only one observation. This sequence joins TRBV6-4 and TRBJ2-3, with D tentatively TRBD2 (6 bases). Germline V gene lookup returns CDR1 MRHNA and CDR2 SNTAGT. V lost 2 bases and J 0 bases, leaving 12 bases between the germline ends. This CDR3 has 16 amino acids. In DNA form, the CDR3 reads TGTGCCAGCAGTGACGGTCGCGGGGCCAGCACAGATACGCAGTATTTT. It is translated as CASSDGRGASTDTQYF.

The chain joins TRBV20-1 to TRBJ1-2; maybe TRBD1 (5 bases). Germline CDR1 DFQATT, CDR2 SNEGSKA (reference sequence). V was trimmed by 8 bases and J by 4 bases, leaving 11 bases between them. This CDR3 has 11 amino acids. The CDR3 DNA reads as TGCAGTTGCGACAGCCGCTATGGCTACACCTTC. Its translation is CSCDSRYGYTF.

The J gene is TRBJ2-7, the V gene TRBV4-1, with D possibly matching TRBD1 (6 bases). Trimming took off 0 bases at V and 6 bases at J, with 15 bases between the two ends. This CDR3 comprises 15 residues. Germline CDR1 is MGHRA and CDR2 is YSYEKL. CDR3 sequence (DNA): TGCGCCAGCAGCCAAGATTTTATCAGGGGCGGCGAGCAGTACTTC. Protein product: CASSQDFIRGGEQYF.

This clone has only a few counts. The V gene is TRBV15, the J gene TRBJ1-1, with 9 bases identical to TRBD1. Per the germline V gene, CDR1 is LNHNV and CDR2 is YYDKDF (reference sequence). The CDR3 has 13 amino acids. The V and J ends lost 4 bases and 5 bases, in that order; junction bases with no gene match: 2. The CDR3 sequence: CATSNRGRTEAFF. The CDR3 region has the DNA TGTGCCACCAGCAACAGGGGGCGAACTGAAGCTTTCTTT. Complete variable domain (other parts from reference TRBV15 and TRBJ1-1): DAMVIQNPRYQVTQFGKPVTLSCSQTLNHNVMYWYQQKSSQAPKLLFHYYDKDFNNEADTPDNFQSRRPNTSFCFLDIRSPGLGDTAMYLCATSNRGRTEAFFGQGTRLTVV.

The J gene is TRBJ1-1, the V gene TRBV4-2, with 10 nucleotides matching TRBD1. J was trimmed by 4 bases and V by 4 bases; bases with no gene match: 0. The germline gives CDR1 LGHNA, CDR2 YNFKEQ. This CDR3 has 13 amino acids. This CDR3 is CASSRQGATEAFF. The CDR3 DNA reads as TGTGCCAGCAGCCGACAGGGGGCCACTGAAGCTTTCTTT.

The chain has TRBV20-1 and TRBJ1-5; D is undetermined. The ends were cut back, 8 bases at V and 6 bases at J, with 8 bases in the middle. There are 10 residues in the CDR3. Germline loops: CDR1 DFQATT, CDR2 SNEGSKA (reference sequence). In DNA form, the CDR3 reads TGCAGTCTTCCGGGTCAGCCCCAGCATTTT. Translation: CSLPGQPQHF.

The chain carries TRBV10-3 and TRBJ2-1; 9 nucleotides agree with TRBD2. In germline, CDR1 is ENHRY, CDR2 SYGVKD. The CDR3 runs to 18 residues. With V trimmed by 3 bases and J by 0 bases, 9 bases remained unmatched. The CDR3 region has the DNA TGTGCCATCAGTGAAATTGCGGGAGGGCCCAGCTCCTACAATGAGCAGTTCTTC. Encoded protein: CAISEIAGGPSSYNEQFF.

V is TRBV6-5 and J is TRBJ2-7; 8 bases align to TRBD1. There are 13 residues in the CDR3. Germline loops: CDR1 MNHEY, CDR2 SVGAGI. The V gene end was trimmed by 10 bases and the J gene end by 0 bases; junction bases not matched to a gene: 5. The CDR3 is CATQGAFSYEQYF. The CDR3 bases are TGTGCCACCCAGGGGGCCTTCTCCTACGAGCAGTACTTC.

The chain carries TRBV5-1 and TRBJ2-7; possibly TRBD1 for D (6 bases). Germline V gives CDR1 SGHRS, CDR2 YFSETQ. The V and J ends lost 2 bases and 3 bases respectively, with 12 bases between them. There are 14 residues in the CDR3. CDR3 residues: CASSLQGPNYEQYF. The CDR3 bases are TGCGCCAGCAGCTTACAGGGTCCGAACTACGAGCAGTACTTC.

This chain joins TRBV11-3 and TRBJ2-7, with 11 bases lining up with TRBD2. The J segment lost 2 bases and the V segment lost 5 bases, leaving 14 bases of the junction unmatched. The CDR3 contains 18 residues. Germline CDR1 and CDR2: SGHNT and YENEEA. Here the CDR3 reads CASSPTVTSSGRPYEQYF. CDR3 coding DNA: TGTGCCAGCAGCCCCACGGTAACCTCTAGCGGGAGGCCCTACGAGCAGTACTTC.

This clone was seen more than once but under ten times. V and J are TRBV7-2 and TRBJ2-7, with 11 bases that match TRBD2. Germline lookup yields CDR1 SGHTA and CDR2 FQGNSA. The CDR3 sequence is 17 residues long. The trim removed 2 bases at V and 6 bases at J, leaving 12 bases unmatched. The CDR3 coding sequence is TGTGCCAGCAGCTTAACTTTAGCGGGAGGGCCTAAGTCCGAGCAGTACTTC. Its translation: CASSLTLAGGPKSEQYF.

This clone has more than one count but fewer than ten. The chain links TRBV19 to TRBJ1-5; 8 bases agree with TRBD1. The CDR3 sequence is 14 residues long. CDR1 is LNHDA, CDR2 SQIVND, per germline (reference sequence). V shed 5 bases and J 4 bases; nucleotides not matched to a gene: 4. The CDR3 sequence: CASSVTGGNQPQHF. CDR3 in DNA: TGTGCCAGTAGTGTAACAGGGGGAAATCAGCCCCAGCATTTT. The full variable domain, in which reference TRBV19 and TRBJ1-5 provide the parts outside the CDR3, is DGGITQSPKYLFRKEGQNVTLSCEQNLNHDAMYWYRQDPGQGLRLIYYSQIVNDFQKGDIAEGYSVSREKKESFPLTVTSAQKNPTAFYLCASSVTGGNQPQHFGDGTRLSIL.